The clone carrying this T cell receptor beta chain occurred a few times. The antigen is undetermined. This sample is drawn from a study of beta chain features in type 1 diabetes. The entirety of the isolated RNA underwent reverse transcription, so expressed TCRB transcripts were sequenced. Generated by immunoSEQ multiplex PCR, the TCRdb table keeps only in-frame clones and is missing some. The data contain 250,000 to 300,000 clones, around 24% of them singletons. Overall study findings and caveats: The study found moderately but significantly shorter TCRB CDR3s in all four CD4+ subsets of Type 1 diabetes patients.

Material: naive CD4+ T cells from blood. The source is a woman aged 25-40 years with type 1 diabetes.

For the CDR3, the DNA is TGTGCCTGGAGTGTTTACTGGAACGGGGGTTTCCACAATGAGCAGTTCTTC. This translates into CAWSVYWNGGFHNEQFF. The chain is built from TRBV30 and TRBJ2-1; the D gene is possibly TRBD2 (6 bases). The CDR3 is made up of 17 amino acids. Germline loops: CDR1 GTSNPN, CDR2 SVGIG (reference sequence). V shed 0 bases and J shed 5 bases, with 20 bases lying between them. The variable domain in full, with the rest retrieved from reference TRBV30 and TRBJ2-1, is SQTIHQWPATLVQPVGSPLSLECTVEGTSNPNLYWYRQAAGRGLQLLFYSVGIGQISSEVPQNLSASRPQDRQFILSSKKLLLSDSGFYLCAWSVYWNGGFHNEQFFGPGTRLTVL.